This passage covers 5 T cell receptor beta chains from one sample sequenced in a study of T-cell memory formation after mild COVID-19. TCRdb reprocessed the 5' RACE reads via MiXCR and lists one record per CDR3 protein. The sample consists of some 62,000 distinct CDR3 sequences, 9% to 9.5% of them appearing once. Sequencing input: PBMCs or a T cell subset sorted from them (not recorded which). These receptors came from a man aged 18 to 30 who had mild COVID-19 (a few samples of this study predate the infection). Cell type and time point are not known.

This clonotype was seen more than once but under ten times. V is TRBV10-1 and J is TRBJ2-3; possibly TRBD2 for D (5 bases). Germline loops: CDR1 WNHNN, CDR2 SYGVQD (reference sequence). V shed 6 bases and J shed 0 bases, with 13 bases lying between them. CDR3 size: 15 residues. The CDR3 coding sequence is TGCGCCAGCAGCCGAAGCGGACGTAGCACAGATACGCAGTATTTT. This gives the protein CASSRSGRSTDTQYF.

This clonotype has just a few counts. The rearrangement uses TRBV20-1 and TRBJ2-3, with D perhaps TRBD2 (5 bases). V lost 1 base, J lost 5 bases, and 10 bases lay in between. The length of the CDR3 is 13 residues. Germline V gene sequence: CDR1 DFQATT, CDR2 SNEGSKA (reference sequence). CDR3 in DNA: TGCAGTGCTAGAGGCGTCGGGGTAGATACGCAGTATTTT. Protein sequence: CSARGVGVDTQYF.

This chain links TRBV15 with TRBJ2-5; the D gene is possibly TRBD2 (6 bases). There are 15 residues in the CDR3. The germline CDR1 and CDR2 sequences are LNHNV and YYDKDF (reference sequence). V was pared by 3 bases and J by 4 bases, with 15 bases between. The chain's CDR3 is CATSSGFGTGETQYF. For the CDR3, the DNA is TGTGCCACCAGCAGCGGCTTCGGGACTGGAGAGACCCAGTACTTC.

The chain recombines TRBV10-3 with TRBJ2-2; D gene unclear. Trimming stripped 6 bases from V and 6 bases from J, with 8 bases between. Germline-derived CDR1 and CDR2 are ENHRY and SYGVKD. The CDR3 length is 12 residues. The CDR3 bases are TGTGCCATCAGGGTAGCAGCCGGGGAGCTGTTTTTT. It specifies CAIRVAAGELFF.

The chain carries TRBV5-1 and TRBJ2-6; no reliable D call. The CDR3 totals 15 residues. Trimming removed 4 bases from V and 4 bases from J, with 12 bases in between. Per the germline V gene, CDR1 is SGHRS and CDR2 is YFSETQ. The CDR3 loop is CASSPEVAGANVLTF. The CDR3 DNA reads TGCGCCAGCAGCCCGGAAGTGGCCGGGGCCAACGTCCTGACTTTC.